This is a list of T cell receptor beta chains from one sample in a study of OX40 agonist ivuxolimab in advanced cancers. The method was immunoSEQ multiplex PCR; TCRdb's version includes in-frame clones alone and lacks a portion of them. Of tens of thousands of clones in the sample, over 80% were seen once. The starting material was CD4+ or CD8+ T cells sorted from blood, obtained in a trial of the OX40 agonist ivuxolimab. The source of these receptors is an adult with an advanced solid tumor such as melanoma, head and neck, liver or kidney cancer. The CDR3 runs from the conserved cysteine through the conserved F or W. D genes are given only for firm matches. Some rows have no size entry. The others give once, few or many, or a class for an expanded clone.

CDR3 protein: CASSEGLASVDEQFF
CDR3 DNA: TGTGCCAGTAGTGAAGGACTAGCGTCAGTAGATGAGCAGTTCTTC
V gene: TRBV19
J gene: TRBJ2-1
clone size: -
D gene: TRBD2

CDR3 protein: CASSLYGTESNQPQHF
CDR3 DNA: TGTGCCAGCAGCTTATATGGGACGGAATCCAATCAGCCCCAGCATTTT
V gene: TRBV7-2
J gene: TRBJ1-5
clone size: -
D gene: -

CDR3 protein: CASSSDYEQYF
CDR3 DNA: TGTGCCAGCAGCTCAGACTACGAGCAGTACTTC
V gene: TRBV5-4
J gene: TRBJ2-7
clone size: once
D gene: -

CDR3 protein: CASSLVGSRNEQFF
CDR3 DNA: TGTGCCAGCAGCTTGGTTGGCTCCCGCAATGAGCAGTTCTTC
V gene: TRBV5-4
J gene: TRBJ2-1
clone size: few
D gene: -

CDR3 protein: CASSRAGGLGDTQYF
CDR3 DNA: TGTGCCAGCAGTCGAGCGGGAGGGCTTGGAGATACGCAGTATTTT
V gene: TRBV27
J gene: TRBJ2-3
clone size: -
D gene: TRBD2

CDR3 protein: CASSLRSDTEAFF
CDR3 DNA: TGTGCCAGCAGCTTACGATCGGACACTGAAGCTTTCTTT
V gene: TRBV7-3
J gene: TRBJ1-1
clone size: few
D gene: -

CDR3 protein: CASLVTGLGQPQHF
CDR3 DNA: TGTGCCAGCCTGGTGACAGGGTTGGGTCAGCCCCAGCATTTT
V gene: TRBV6-1
J gene: TRBJ1-5
clone size: -
D gene: TRBD1

CDR3 protein: CATSPRRNEQFF
CDR3 DNA: TGTGCCACCTCCCCCAGGCGGAATGAGCAGTTCTTC
V gene: TRBV27
J gene: TRBJ2-1
clone size: -
D gene: -

CDR3 protein: CASSILQGDTQYF
CDR3 DNA: TGTGCCAGTAGTATACTTCAGGGAGATACGCAGTATTTT
V gene: TRBV19
J gene: TRBJ2-3
clone size: -
D gene: -

CDR3 protein: CASSLDRGIRNEQFF
CDR3 DNA: TGTGCCAGCAGTCTCGACAGGGGAATTAGGAATGAGCAGTTCTTC
V gene: TRBV7-9
J gene: TRBJ2-1
clone size: -
D gene: TRBD1

CDR3 protein: CASSLFRGGPYEQYF
CDR3 DNA: TGTGCCAGCAGCCTTTTCCGGGGGGGCCCATACGAGCAGTACTTC
V gene: TRBV6-5
J gene: TRBJ2-7
clone size: -
D gene: TRBD2

CDR3 protein: CAWNIGGYEQFF
CDR3 DNA: TGTGCCTGGAACATAGGGGGTTATGAGCAGTTCTTC
V gene: TRBV30
J gene: TRBJ2-1
clone size: -
D gene: -

CDR3 protein: CASSELAGIGTDTQYF
CDR3 DNA: TGTGCCAGCAGTGAACTAGCGGGGATAGGAACAGATACGCAGTATTTT
V gene: TRBV6-1
J gene: TRBJ2-3
clone size: medium-sized
D gene: TRBD2

CDR3 protein: CSLGLAGNDTGELFF
CDR3 DNA: TGCAGCCTGGGACTAGCGGGAAATGACACCGGGGAGCTGTTTTTT
V gene: TRBV29-1
J gene: TRBJ2-2
clone size: -
D gene: TRBD2

CDR3 protein: CASSLVDEQFF
CDR3 DNA: TGCGCCAGCAGCTTGGTTGATGAGCAGTTCTTC
V gene: TRBV5-1
J gene: TRBJ2-1
clone size: -
D gene: -

CDR3 protein: CASSVSGGARTGELFF
CDR3 DNA: TGTGCCAGCAGTGTTAGCGGGGGGGCCAGGACCGGGGAGCTGTTTTTT
V gene: TRBV7-2
J gene: TRBJ2-2
clone size: -
D gene: TRBD2

CDR3 protein: CASSATSGGSDTQYF
CDR3 DNA: TGTGCCAGCAGCGCTACTAGCGGGGGATCAGATACGCAGTATTTT
V gene: TRBV9
J gene: TRBJ2-3
clone size: -
D gene: TRBD2

CDR3 protein: CASSYSLSLSQFF
CDR3 DNA: TGTGCCAGCAGTTACTCCCTATCCCTTTCGCAGTTCTTC
V gene: TRBV6-5
J gene: TRBJ2-1
clone size: -
D gene: -

CDR3 protein: CASSTGQAILGELFF
CDR3 DNA: TGTGCCAGTAGTACGGGACAGGCTATCCTCGGGGAGCTGTTTTTT
V gene: TRBV19
J gene: TRBJ2-2
clone size: -
D gene: TRBD1

CDR3 protein: CASSLQRPFRGDYGYTF
CDR3 DNA: TGTGCCAGCTCACTCCAACGACCATTCAGGGGGGACTATGGCTACACCTTC
V gene: TRBV18
J gene: TRBJ1-2
clone size: -
D gene: TRBD1

CDR3 protein: CASSLNNGNTIYF
CDR3 DNA: TGTGCCAGCTCACTAAATAATGGAAACACCATATATTTT
V gene: TRBV18
J gene: TRBJ1-3
clone size: -
D gene: -

CDR3 protein: CSATPGDEQYF
CDR3 DNA: TGCAGTGCTACCCCAGGGGACGAGCAGTACTTC
V gene: TRBV20-1
J gene: TRBJ2-7
clone size: few
D gene: -

CDR3 protein: CASSYRTGDYEQYF
CDR3 DNA: TGCGCCAGCAGCTATCGGACAGGGGATTACGAGCAGTACTTC
V gene: TRBV4-3
J gene: TRBJ2-7
clone size: once
D gene: TRBD1

CDR3 protein: CASSPLQGNSYNEQFF
CDR3 DNA: TGTGCCAGCAGTCCCCTACAGGGTAATAGTTACAATGAGCAGTTCTTC
V gene: TRBV28
J gene: TRBJ2-1
clone size: once
D gene: -

CDR3 protein: CASSLRGDAQETQYF
CDR3 DNA: TGCGCCAGCAGCTTAAGGGGGGATGCACAAGAGACCCAGTACTTC
V gene: TRBV5-1
J gene: TRBJ2-5
clone size: -
D gene: -

CDR3 protein: CASSFQTGNTGELFF
CDR3 DNA: TGTGCCAGCAGTTTTCAGACAGGGAACACCGGGGAGCTGTTTTTT
V gene: TRBV27
J gene: TRBJ2-2
clone size: -
D gene: -

CDR3 protein: CASSHGTGNSGANVLTF
CDR3 DNA: TGCGCCAGCAGCCATGGGACAGGGAACTCTGGGGCCAACGTCCTGACTTTC
V gene: TRBV4-1
J gene: TRBJ2-6
clone size: -
D gene: TRBD1

CDR3 protein: CASSLQLPGTGSTDTQYF
CDR3 DNA: TGCGCCAGCAGCCTCCAATTGCCCGGGACAGGGAGCACAGATACGCAGTATTTT
V gene: TRBV4-3
J gene: TRBJ2-3
clone size: few
D gene: TRBD1

CDR3 protein: CASTWGGELFF
CDR3 DNA: TGTGCCAGCACGTGGGGCGGGGAGCTGTTTTTT
V gene: TRBV2
J gene: TRBJ2-2
clone size: -
D gene: -

CDR3 protein: CASSLEDPSNNSPLHF
CDR3 DNA: TGTGCCAGCTCACTCGAGGATCCTAGTAATAATTCACCCCTCCACTTT
V gene: TRBV18
J gene: TRBJ1-6
clone size: -
D gene: -

CDR3 protein: CASSTPGLFTDTQYF
CDR3 DNA: TGTGCCAGCAGCACTCCGGGACTTTTCACAGATACGCAGTATTTT
V gene: TRBV5-6
J gene: TRBJ2-3
clone size: once
D gene: -